This T cell receptor (beta chain) was profiled in a study of OX40 agonist ivuxolimab in advanced cancers. Looking at the study overall: Ivuxolimab was an agonistic, fully human IgG2 monoclonal antibody directed against OX40 (CD134), a costimulatory receptor. Peripheral TCRbeta sequencing was intended to test whether TCR sequence diversity was altered and clonal T-cell expansion was caused by ivuxolimab. In the dose-escalation cohort, 82.7% of patients were male, and the mean age was approximately 64 years, with a range of roughly 20 to 80. Intravenous ivuxolimab was administered to patients every 2 weeks at six dose levels: 0.01, 0.1, 0.3, 1.5, 3 and 10 mg/kg. Three dose-escalation patients achieved partial responses, one with hepatocellular carcinoma and two with cutaneous melanoma. The paper describes the monotherapy dose-escalation part (N of about 47 patients) of the phase I trial of ivuxolimab. Prior anti-PD-1, anti-PD-L1 or anti-CTLA-4 therapy was permitted, and checkpoint inhibitors had been received by around 39% of dose-escalation patients. Of the roughly 53 patients in dose escalation, about 20 had hepatocellular carcinoma, around 15 had melanoma, 9 had renal cell carcinoma and 9 had head and neck cancer. What the work shows at the level of the full study, not this receptor alone: At doses of 0.1 to 3.0 mg/kg, clonal expansion of both CD4+ and CD8+ T cells in blood was seen between baseline and week 6. On average, CD8+ T cells showed more expanded clones than CD4+ T cells after ivuxolimab. Low levels of normalized T-cell clonal expansion were also seen in some patients who did not respond. The antigen specificity of the clonally expanded peripheral T cells was not determined. Partial responders in the 0.1-3.0 mg/kg groups had among the lowest normalized peripheral clonal expansion, especially among CD8+ T cells.

Patients with a history of autoimmune disease or receiving systemic immunosuppression were excluded from the trial. Peripheral blood for TCR sequencing was collected from all dose cohorts at baseline, on cycle 4 day 1, and on cycle 7 day 1. The samples were taken from a phase I, first-in-human, multicenter, open-label dose-escalation trial of ivuxolimab. Adults with locally advanced or metastatic melanoma, renal cell carcinoma, hepatocellular carcinoma or head and neck squamous cell carcinoma were enrolled in the trial. CD4+ and CD8+ T cells were sorted separately from peripheral blood before TCR sequencing. For CDR1 and CDR2, the germline V gene lists SGDLS and YYNGEE. CDR3 length: 13 amino acids, cysteine to phenylalanine. CDR3 DNA is the only sequence kept; it has 39 bases, read in frame from the first base. V is shortened by 0 bases, J by 4 bases, and the region joining them spans 7 bases. To sequence the TCRbeta CDR3 region, genomic DNA was isolated from the sorted cells. The immunoSEQ Assay was used for sequencing of TCRbeta CDR3 regions. As stored in TCRdb, this immuneACCESS dataset retains in-frame rearrangements with V and J assigned. A fraction of the clones does not appear; measured against another copy, unresolved V genes explain less than half of the discrepancy, and the remainder lacks a known reason. This sample is represented by about 73,000 clones; 75% to 90% of them were singletons. About 0.53% of the sample is taken by the ten largest.

Comments on this clone: Its binding antigen is unknown. No clone much larger than this one lies a single base away; base qualities are absent.

The V and J genes are TRBV9 and TRBJ1-1; the D gene is unclear. The material sequenced was CD4+ or CD8+ T cells sorted from blood, taken in a trial of the OX40 agonist ivuxolimab. The receptor was derived from an adult with an advanced solid tumor such as melanoma, head and neck, liver or kidney cancer. The DNA sequence follows: TGTGCCAGCAGCGTAGAGGATTTCACTGAAGCTTTCTTT. Its coded protein is CASSVEDFTEAFF.